The 2 T cell receptor beta chains given below trace back to one sample, sequenced in a study of cytomegalovirus exposure and HLA in healthy donors. A multiplex PCR was run with 60 Vbeta primers and 13 Jbeta primers. Sequencing used immunoSEQ multiplex PCR; TCRdb keeps in-frame clones, though not all of them. The sample lists roughly 150,000 clones; 75% to 80% were seen once. Sequencing input: PBMCs. These receptors originate from a male donor in good health and CMV-seronegative.

V gene TRBV27 combines with J gene TRBJ2-7, with 10 bases fitting TRBD2. Germline V gives CDR1 MNHEY, CDR2 SMNVEV (reference sequence). V shed 5 bases and J 3 bases; nucleotides not matched to a gene: 10. This CDR3 comprises 16 residues. CDR3 in DNA: TGTGCCAGCAGTATAAGGGGGACTAGCGCCGGCTACGAGCAGTACTTC. This sequence encodes CASSIRGTSAGYEQYF.

This rearrangement joins TRBV6-5 to TRBJ2-1; 8 bases align to TRBD1. Germline CDR1 reads MNHEY; CDR2 reads SVGAGI. The CDR3 spans 14 residues. The ends lost 8 bases at V and 6 bases at J; junction bases unmatched: 9. The CDR3, as DNA: TGTGCCAGCGCTGACAGGGGTTTTGGCAATGAGCAGTTCTTC. Translated: CASADRGFGNEQFF.